Below, one TCR beta chain is given with its context. These data are taken from a study of cytomegalovirus exposure and HLA in healthy donors. Trimming cost V 1 base and J 4 bases; bases outside gene matches: 4. The CDR3 covers 16 residues. CDR1 is MGHRA, CDR2 YSYEKL, per germline. Libraries were prepared by immunoSEQ multiplex PCR; TCRdb keeps only in-frame clonotypes and omits some of them. The sample yields 80,000 to 100,000 clones, more than 85% seen once. V is TRBV4-1 and J is TRBJ2-1, with 10 positions matching TRBD2. The sequencing sample was made of PBMCs. The source of this sequence is a man between 18 and 35 years old in good health and CMV-seropositive. The CDR3 DNA reads TGCGCCAGCAGCCAAGGGACTAGCGGAGAGTACAATGAGCAGTTCTTC. Translating it yields CASSQGTSGEYNEQFF.